Below, one TCR beta chain is given with its context. This record comes from a study of blood T cell repertoires in COVID-19. Study details: Collection of acute and convalescent COVID-19 samples took place in the United States, Italy and Spain.

Germline V CDR1 and CDR2: SQVTM, ANQGSEA. V lost 7 bases and J lost 3; bases outside the gene matches: 6. The CDR3 has 13 residues. TCRdb's copy holds only in-frame clones and misses some; the assay was immunoSEQ multiplex PCR. The table records approximately 180,000 clones, 88% of them present only once. The rearrangement uses TRBV29-1 and TRBJ2-3; 8 bases fit TRBD2. The sequenced sample consisted of peripheral blood. This receptor was identified in a human donor in a cohort sampled during active COVID-19. The CDR3 loop reads CSAVGGRTDTQYF. CDR3 nucleotides: TGCAGCGCCGTCGGCGGGAGGACAGATACGCAGTATTTT.